This passage covers 21 T cell receptor beta chains from one sample sequenced in a study of T cells of healthy individuals. Via MiXCR, TCRdb re-called the 5' RACE reads, giving one row per CDR3 protein. Of 60,000 to 80,000 distinct CDR3 sequences listed, under 20% were seen once; the top ten hold about 4.4%. Receptor source: a human donor in good health.

The rearrangement links TRBV10-2 to TRBJ1-1, with TRBD1 as a possible D gene (5 bases). Germline assignment: CDR1 WSHSY and CDR2 SAAADI. V lost 10 bases and J 3 bases, leaving 15 bases between the germline ends. The CDR3 has 13 amino acids. As DNA, the CDR3 is TGCGCCACCGGACGGGGGGGGGACACTGAAGCTTTCTTT. Protein: CATGRGGDTEAFF.

This clonotype was observed at least ten times. The chain links TRBV19 to TRBJ1-5; no firm D call. Between the trimmed V and J ends, which lost 5 bases and 1 base, there was a span of 9 bases. The germline V gene encodes CDR1 LNHDA and CDR2 SQIVND (reference sequence). The CDR3 consists of 14 residues. CDR3 region: CASSSWQSNQPQHF. CDR3 sequence (DNA): TGTGCCAGTAGTTCGTGGCAGAGCAATCAGCCCCAGCATTTT.

This clonotype was seen ten or more times. The V call is TRBV20-1, the J call TRBJ2-5, with 8 bases lining up with TRBD2. Trimming took 1 base from V and 9 from J; bases not matched to a gene: 4. Germline CDR1 and CDR2: DFQATT and SNEGSKA (reference sequence). The CDR3 has 12 residues. The CDR3 sequence is CSARVGGGPQYF. CDR3 sequence (DNA): TGCAGTGCTAGAGTTGGCGGGGGGCCCCAGTACTTC.

The DNA for the CDR3 is TGCAGTGCTTCCCCAATAACCGGGGATCAGCCCCAGCATTTT. The encoded protein is CSASPITGDQPQHF. The chain carries TRBV20-1 and TRBJ1-5; D call uncertain. The length of the CDR3 is 14 residues. V lost 5 bases and J lost 5, with 16 bases in between. Germline CDR1 DFQATT, CDR2 SNEGSKA (reference sequence).

The CDR3, as DNA: TGTGCCAGCAGTTGGGGAGGGGGATACAATGAGCAGTTCTTC. As protein: CASSWGGGYNEQFF. The chain combines TRBV7-3 with TRBJ2-1; tentatively, D is TRBD2 (7 bases). Trimming shortened V by 6 bases and J by 4 bases, and 13 bases separated the two germline ends. Germline loops: CDR1 SGHTA, CDR2 FQGTGA. This CDR3 region has 14 residues. The variable domain in full, with the rest retrieved from reference TRBV7-3 and TRBJ2-1, is GAGVSQTPSNKVTEKGKYVELRCDPISGHTALYWYRQSLGQGPEFLIYFQGTGAADDSGLPNDRFFAVRPEGSVSTLKIQRTERGDSAVYLCASSWGGGYNEQFFGPGTRLTVL.

This clonotype has a handful of counts. CDR3 region: CASSPSGGPYNEQFF. In DNA form, the CDR3 reads TGTGCCAGCAGCCCAAGCGGGGGGCCTTACAATGAGCAGTTCTTC. The V call is TRBV28, the J call TRBJ2-1, with TRBD2 identical over 9 bases. Germline trimming cut 6 bases from V and 4 bases from J; bases unmatched to any gene: 7. This CDR3 comprises 15 residues. The germline V gene has CDR1 MDHEN and CDR2 SYDVKM.

This clonotype was observed many times. The V gene is TRBV20-1, the J gene TRBJ1-1; weak D call: TRBD1 (6 bases). Trimming stripped 5 bases from V and 5 bases from J, with 21 bases between. This CDR3 is 15 amino acids long. The germline CDR1 and CDR2 sequences are DFQATT and SNEGSKA (reference sequence). DNA of the CDR3: TGCAGTGCTCTAAACCCGGGGGGCAGAGGGACTGAAGCTTTCTTT. It yields the protein CSALNPGGRGTEAFF.

In this sample, this clonotype turned up many times. The chain links TRBV6-2 or TRBV6-3 to TRBJ2-7; 9 nucleotides align to TRBD1. Germline V gives CDR1 MNHEY, CDR2 SVGEGT. The CDR3 extends over 14 amino acids. The V gene end was trimmed by 6 bases and the J gene end by 5 bases; junction bases not matched to a gene: 8. CDR3 nucleotide sequence: TGTGCCAGCAGACACCCAAGGACAGGGGACGAGCAGTACTTC. Translation: CASRHPRTGDEQYF.

This clonotype was found a few times. The chain carries TRBV7-7 and TRBJ2-1, with 8 nucleotides matching TRBD2. The germline V gene has CDR1 SSHAT and CDR2 FNYEAQ (reference sequence). The CDR3 has 18 amino acids. V shed 2 bases and J 7 bases; nucleotides not matched to a gene: 16. In DNA, the CDR3 is TGTGCCAGCAGCTTATACCCTAATACGGGGGGGCCGGTGAATGAGCAGTTCTTC. This gives the protein CASSLYPNTGGPVNEQFF.

At least ten counts were recorded for this clonotype. The gene calls are TRBV30 and TRBJ1-4; D is possibly TRBD1 (5 bases). V lost 4 bases to trimming and J lost 7 bases, with 19 bases between them. Germline V lookup: CDR1 GTSNPN, CDR2 SVGIG (reference sequence). The CDR3 is made up of 15 amino acids. The CDR3 here is CAWTGDLVRGEKLFF. CDR3 nucleotides: TGTGCCTGGACGGGGGACCTCGTTAGAGGTGAAAAACTGTTTTTT.

The CDR3 here is CASSQLEGLAGDQNIQYF. The CDR3 coding sequence is TGTGCCAGCAGCCAACTTGAGGGACTAGCGGGGGATCAAAACATTCAGTACTTC. The chain recombines TRBV9 with TRBJ2-4, with 14 bases that match TRBD2. The J segment lost 5 bases and the V segment lost 4 bases, leaving 11 bases of the junction unmatched. The CDR3 totals 18 residues. CDR1 is SGDLS and CDR2 is YYNGEE in the germline V gene.

This clonotype was detected many times. The gene calls are TRBV6-2 or TRBV6-3 and TRBJ2-1, with D uncertain. The CDR3 loop spans 14 amino acids. Germline values: CDR1 MNHEY, CDR2 SVGEGT. The V end lost 2 bases, the J end lost 6 bases, and 11 bases lay between the germline ends. Here the CDR3 DNA reads TGTGCCAGCAGTTACCCCCGACTTCTCAATGAGCAGTTCTTC. Translating gives CASSYPRLLNEQFF.

The sample holds many counts of this clonotype. The CDR3 region is CASGSTGIRNQPQHF. The CDR3, as DNA: TGTGCCAGCGGATCGACAGGGATCCGCAATCAGCCCCAGCATTTT. This chain uses TRBV2 with TRBJ1-5, with 7 bases lining up with TRBD1. The germline gives CDR1 SNHLY, CDR2 FYNNEI. V dropped 8 bases and J dropped 2; count of bases not matched to a gene: 9. The CDR3 is 15 amino acids.

The chain uses TRBV7-9 and TRBJ2-5, with 7 bases lining up with TRBD1. Germline V gene lookup returns CDR1 SEHNR and CDR2 FQNEAQ (reference sequence). V was clipped by 5 bases and J by 2 bases; unmatched bases: 11. The length of the CDR3 is 16 residues. The CDR3 bases are TGTGCCAGCAGCCCGCGTACAGGGGCGAGTCAAGAGACCCAGTACTTC. It codes for CASSPRTGASQETQYF.

The sample holds a few counts of this clonotype. This chain uses TRBV29-1 with TRBJ2-5; weak D call: TRBD2 (6 bases). The CDR3 covers 12 residues. CDR1 SQVTM and CDR2 ANQGSEA come from the germline V gene. V shed 6 bases and J shed 5 bases, with 13 bases lying between them. The CDR3: CSVMEGFETQYF. In DNA, the CDR3 is TGCAGCGTAATGGAGGGGTTCGAGACCCAGTACTTC.

The chain links TRBV3-1 to TRBJ1-1, with 7 bases lining up with TRBD1. V trimming: 0 bases; J trimming: 5 bases; junction bases outside the gene matches: 6. The CDR3 sequence is 15 residues long. Germline lookup yields CDR1 LGHDT and CDR2 YNNKEL (reference sequence). The CDR3 spells CASSQEGNRGTEAFF. CDR3 DNA: TGTGCCAGCAGCCAAGAGGGGAACAGGGGAACTGAAGCTTTCTTT. Full variable domain (remainder filled in from reference TRBV3-1 and TRBJ1-1): DTAVSQTPKYLVTQMGNDKSIKCEQNLGHDTMYWYKQDSKKFLKIMFSYNNKELIINETVPNRFSPKSPDKAHLNLHINSLELGDSAVYFCASSQEGNRGTEAFFGQGTRLTVV.

This clonotype was seen more than once but under ten times. The V and J genes are TRBV27 and TRBJ2-2; 12 bases agree with TRBD2. The germline V gene encodes CDR1 MNHEY and CDR2 SMNVEV (reference sequence). The J segment lost 6 bases and the V segment lost 7 bases, leaving 6 bases of the junction unmatched. The length of the CDR3 is 15 residues. CDR3 bases: TGTGCCAGCAAACGCACTAGCGGGAGGTCCGGGGAGCTGTTTTTT. This encodes CASKRTSGRSGELFF.

A remark on this clonotype: At one of its ends the junction is not consistent with the germline gene, which may arise from a read error. V usage is TRBV7-3 and J usage is TRBJ2-2; D uncertain. There are 12 residues in the CDR3. Germline V gene lookup returns CDR1 SGHTA and CDR2 FQGTGA. CDR3 loop: CASTLLSGELFF. The CDR3 DNA follows: TGTGCCAGCACCTTATTATCTGGGGAGCTGTTTTTT.

This clonotype was observed many times. This chain links TRBV6-5 with TRBJ1-4, with D perhaps matching TRBD1 (5 bases). CDR1 is MNHEY and CDR2 is SVGAGI in the germline V gene. V was trimmed by 6 bases and J by 4 bases, leaving 12 bases between them. This CDR3 spans 14 amino acids. DNA of the CDR3: TGTGCCAGCAGACTTCAGGGAATTAATGAAAAACTGTTTTTT. Its protein is CASRLQGINEKLFF.

The sample holds a few counts of this clonotype. V gene TRBV5-1 combines with J gene TRBJ1-3, with 8 bases lining up with TRBD1. This CDR3 region has 16 residues. CDR1 and CDR2 from the germline V gene are SGHRS and YFSETQ. The V gene end was trimmed by 4 bases and the J gene end by 2 bases; junction bases not matched to a gene: 8. CDR3 sequence reads: CASSRGQGQPGNTIYF. The CDR3 DNA is TGCGCCAGCAGCAGAGGACAGGGCCAACCTGGAAACACCATATATTTT.

This clonotype was recorded many times. The rearrangement joins TRBV12-5 to TRBJ1-1, with TRBD1 as a possible D gene (5 bases). V lost 1 base and J lost 4, with 10 bases in between. Germline V CDR1 and CDR2: LGHNT, FRNRAP. There are 14 residues in the CDR3. The CDR3 is CASGLARVGTEAFF. The DNA for the CDR3 is TGTGCTAGTGGTTTGGCCAGGGTAGGCACTGAAGCTTTCTTT.